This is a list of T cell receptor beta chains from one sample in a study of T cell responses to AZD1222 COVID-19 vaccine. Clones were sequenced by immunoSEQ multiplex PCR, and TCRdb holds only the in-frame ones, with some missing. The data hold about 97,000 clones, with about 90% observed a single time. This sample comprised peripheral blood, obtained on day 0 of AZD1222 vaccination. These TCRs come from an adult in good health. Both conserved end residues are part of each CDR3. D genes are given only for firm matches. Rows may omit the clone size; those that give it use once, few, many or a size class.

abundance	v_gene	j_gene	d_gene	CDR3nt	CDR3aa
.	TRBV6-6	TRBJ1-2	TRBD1	TGTGCCAGCAGTTACCACGGAGGACAGGGGGAGGGCTACACCTTC	CASSYHGGQGEGYTF
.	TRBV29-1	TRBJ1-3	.	TGCAGCGTTGAAGAACAGCCTGGAAACACCATATATTTT	CSVEEQPGNTIYF
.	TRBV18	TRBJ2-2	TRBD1	TGTGCCAGCTCACGGACAGGGGGCACCGGGGAGCTGTTTTTT	CASSRTGGTGELFF
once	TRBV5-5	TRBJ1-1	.	TGTGCCAGCAGCTTGGTCCAGGGGCCCACTGAAGCTTTCTTT	CASSLVQGPTEAFF
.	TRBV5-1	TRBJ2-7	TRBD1	TGCGCCAGCAGCTTACACCCACAGGGGGCCTACGAGCAGTACTTC	CASSLHPQGAYEQYF
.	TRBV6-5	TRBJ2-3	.	TGTGCCAGCACGTATGAGGCGCAGTATTTT	CASTYEAQYF
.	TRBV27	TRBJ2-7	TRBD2	TGTGCCAGCAGATACATAGCGGGACTACCCTACGAGCAGTACTTC	CASRYIAGLPYEQYF
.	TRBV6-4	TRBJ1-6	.	TGTGCCAGCAGAAGGGAGTCCTATAATTCACCCCTCCACTTT	CASRRESYNSPLHF
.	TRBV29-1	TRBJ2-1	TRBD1	TGCAGCGTTCGGTCCGGGACAGGATACAATGAGCAGTTCTTC	CSVRSGTGYNEQFF
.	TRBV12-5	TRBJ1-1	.	TGTGCTAGTGGTTTGGTACTATCGGGGGGCCCGACTGAAGCTTTCTTT	CASGLVLSGGPTEAFF
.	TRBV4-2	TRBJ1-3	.	TGTGCCAGCAGCCAAGATGGGCACTCTGGAAACACCATATATTTT	CASSQDGHSGNTIYF
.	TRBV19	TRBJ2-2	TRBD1	TGTGCCAGTACTACCAGGGGGTATGGGGAGCTGTTTTTT	CASTTRGYGELFF
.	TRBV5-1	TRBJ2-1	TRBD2	TGCGCCAGCCGAGACGTGACTAGCGGGACGGGCAATGAGCAGTTCTTC	CASRDVTSGTGNEQFF
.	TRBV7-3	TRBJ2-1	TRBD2	TGTGCCAGCAGCTGGCTCGGGGGGGTCCCTAATGAGCAGTTCTTC	CASSWLGGVPNEQFF
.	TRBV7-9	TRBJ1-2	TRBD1	TGTGCCAGCAGCTCACCGGGACAGGGTAACTATGGCTACACCTTC	CASSSPGQGNYGYTF
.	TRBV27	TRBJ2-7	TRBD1	TGTGCCAGCGCTGTGAAACAGGGGCCCGCTAGGGAGCAGTACTTC	CASAVKQGPAREQYF
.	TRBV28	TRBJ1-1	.	TGTGCCAGCAGTTTATCCGGTAACACTGAAGCTTTCTTT	CASSLSGNTEAFF
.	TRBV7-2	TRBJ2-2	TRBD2	TGTGCCAGCAGCTTAATCCTAGCGGGGGGTCCCGGGGAGCTGTTTTTT	CASSLILAGGPGELFF
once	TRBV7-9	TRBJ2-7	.	TGTGCCAGCAGCGATGTTCGGGGCTACGAGCAGTACTTC	CASSDVRGYEQYF
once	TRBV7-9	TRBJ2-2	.	TGTGCCAGCAGCCCACGGGGGAACACCGGGGAGCTGTTTTTT	CASSPRGNTGELFF
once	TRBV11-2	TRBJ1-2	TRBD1	TGTGCCAGCAGCCCGGGACAGGCCATCATCTATGGCTACACCTTC	CASSPGQAIIYGYTF
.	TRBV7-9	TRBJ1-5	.	TGTGCCAGCAGCGTCTCGGGCGCAGGGGCTTTCAATCAGCCCCAGCATTTT	CASSVSGAGAFNQPQHF
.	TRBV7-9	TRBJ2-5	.	TGTGCCAGCAGCTCCCTTCCCCTCTTGGAGACCCAGTACTTC	CASSSLPLLETQYF
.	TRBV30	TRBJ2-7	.	TGTGCCTGGAGTGTGCAGGGGGGGAACGAGCAGTACTTC	CAWSVQGGNEQYF
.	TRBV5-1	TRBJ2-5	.	TGCGCCAGCAGCTTGGGACAGACCCCCTTCCAAGAGACCCAGTACTTC	CASSLGQTPFQETQYF
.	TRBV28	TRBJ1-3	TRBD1	TGTGCCAGCAGGAGCGGACAGGGAATCGGAAACACCATATATTTT	CASRSGQGIGNTIYF
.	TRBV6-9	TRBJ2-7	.	TGTGCCAGCAGTCCGATACAGGGATCCTACGAGCAGTACTTC	CASSPIQGSYEQYF
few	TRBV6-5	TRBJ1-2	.	TGTGCCAGCAGTTACTCTTACACAGCTAACTATGGCTACACCTTC	CASSYSYTANYGYTF
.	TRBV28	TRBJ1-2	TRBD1	TGTGCCAGCAGCGCCGGGACAGGGGGATATTATGGCTACACCTTC	CASSAGTGGYYGYTF
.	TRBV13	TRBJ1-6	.	TGTGCCAGCAGCCACGGGGACCGCCGGGTGGGGTATAATTCACCCCTCCACTTT	CASSHGDRRVGYNSPLHF
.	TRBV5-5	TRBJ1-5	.	TGTGCCAGCAGTTTACAGGGAGATCAGCCCCAGCATTTT	CASSLQGDQPQHF
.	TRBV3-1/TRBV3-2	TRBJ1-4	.	TGTGCCAGCAGCCAAGATCTAGGGCAGCTTAATGAAAAACTGTTTTTT	CASSQDLGQLNEKLFF
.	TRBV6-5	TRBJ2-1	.	TGTGCCAGCAGTTACTTTCGGGAGTACAATGAGCAGTTCTTC	CASSYFREYNEQFF
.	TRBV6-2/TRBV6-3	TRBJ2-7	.	TGTGCCAGCAGTTCACGGGGGTACGAGCAGTACTTC	CASSSRGYEQYF
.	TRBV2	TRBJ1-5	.	TGTGCCAGCGGGCGGGGCAGGGATCAGCCCCAGCATTTT	CASGRGRDQPQHF
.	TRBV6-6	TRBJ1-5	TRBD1	TGTGCCAGCCGGGACAGAAATCAGCCCCAGCATTTT	CASRDRNQPQHF
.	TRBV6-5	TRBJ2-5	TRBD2	TGTGCCAGCAGTTACCCTAGCGGGGTTATCCAAGAGACCCAGTACTTC	CASSYPSGVIQETQYF
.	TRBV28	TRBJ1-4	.	TGTGCCAGCAGGTCATCAAGTGAAAAACTGTTTTTT	CASRSSSEKLFF
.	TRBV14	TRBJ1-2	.	TGTGCCAGCAGCCAAGATTGGGCAGCTGGCTACACCTTC	CASSQDWAAGYTF
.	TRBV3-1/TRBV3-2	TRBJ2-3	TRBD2	TGTGCCAGCAGCCAAGTCGGACTAGCTAAAGATACGCAGTATTTT	CASSQVGLAKDTQYF
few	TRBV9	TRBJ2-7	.	TGTGCCAGCAGCACGTGGGGGGCTGAGCAGTACTTC	CASSTWGAEQYF
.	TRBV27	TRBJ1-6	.	TGTGCCAGCAGTTTCGGGACATCCCAGAGTTCACCCCTCCACTTT	CASSFGTSQSSPLHF
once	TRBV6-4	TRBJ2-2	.	TGTGCCAGCAGTGACTCGCGGGACACCGGGGAGCTGTTTTTT	CASSDSRDTGELFF
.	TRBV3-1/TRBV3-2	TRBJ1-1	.	TGTGCCAGCAGCCCCGGGACTGCCACTGAAGCTTTCTTT	CASSPGTATEAFF
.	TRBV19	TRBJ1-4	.	TGTGCCAGTAGTATAGTCGGCAGGGAGAATGAAAAACTGTTTTTT	CASSIVGRENEKLFF